A single sample gave rise to the 32 T cell receptor beta chains below, sequenced in a study of shared clonotypes between healthy human individuals. Using immunoSEQ multiplex PCR, the repertoire was profiled, and TCRdb retains in-frame clones only, with some absent. Here the sample spans under 850,000 clones, 72% being singletons. Sequencing was performed on memory CD4+ T cells sorted from blood. Regarding subset: CD45RA-negative fraction. The receptors here all came from a woman in her 30s in good health.

The CDR3 region has the DNA TGTGCCAGCAGTTCCCCGACTAGCGGTTACGAGCAGTACTTC. Protein: CASSSPTSGYEQYF. This rearrangement joins TRBV6-6 to TRBJ2-7; 9 nucleotides agree with TRBD2. The CDR3 is made up of 14 amino acids. Germline V gives CDR1 MNHNY, CDR2 SVGAGI (reference sequence). The junction had 5 bases not matched to a gene; V was cut back by 4 bases and J by 4 bases.

The chain joins TRBV29-1 to TRBJ2-3, with 11 bases aligning to TRBD2. The trim removed 7 bases at V and 4 bases at J, leaving 7 bases unmatched. The CDR3 has 14 residues. CDR1 SQVTM and CDR2 ANQGSEA come from the germline V gene. The CDR3 reads CSGLLAGDSDTQYF. The CDR3 nucleotides are TGCAGCGGTTTACTAGCGGGAGACTCAGATACGCAGTATTTT.

The genes are TRBV6-6 and TRBJ1-1, with a weak D call TRBD1 (5 bases). The length of the CDR3 is 14 residues. The V end was cut by 5 bases, the J end by 0 bases, with 10 bases between. CDR1 and CDR2 from the germline V gene are MNHNY and SVGAGI (reference sequence). This CDR3 is CASSIQGVNTEAFF. CDR3 nucleotides: TGTGCCAGCAGTATACAAGGGGTGAACACTGAAGCTTTCTTT.

J is TRBJ1-1 and V is TRBV5-1, with 8 bases that match TRBD1. The CDR3 has 13 amino acids. CDR1 and CDR2 from the germline V gene are SGHRS and YFSETQ. The J segment lost 1 base and the V segment lost 9 bases, leaving 5 bases of the junction unmatched. The CDR3 DNA follows: TGCGCCACCGTTGGGACAGGGAACACTGAAGCTTTCTTT. Translating gives CATVGTGNTEAFF.

The J gene is TRBJ2-1, the V gene TRBV7-2; tentative D call: TRBD1 (5 bases). This CDR3 region has 15 residues. Germline V gives CDR1 SGHTA, CDR2 FQGNSA. V lost 5 bases to trimming and J lost 4 bases, with 15 bases between them. CDR3 DNA: TGTGCCAGCAGCCTAGACAGCCGTCTTTACAATGAGCAGTTCTTC. As protein: CASSLDSRLYNEQFF.

The rearrangement uses TRBV27 and TRBJ1-1; D is possibly TRBD1 (5 bases). Germline V gene data show CDR1 as MNHEY and CDR2 as SMNVEV (reference sequence). The CDR3 extends over 14 amino acids. The ends were cut back, 6 bases at V and 4 bases at J, with 15 bases in the middle. As DNA, the CDR3 is TGTGCCAGCAGAAAACAGGTTCGTGGCACTGAAGCTTTCTTT. This sequence encodes CASRKQVRGTEAFF.

Ten or more counts support this clone. The V gene is TRBV5-1, the J gene TRBJ2-2; 7 bases map to TRBD1. Germline V gene lookup returns CDR1 SGHRS and CDR2 YFSETQ. J lost 0 bases, V lost 5 bases, and 4 bases had no gene match. This CDR3 region has 15 residues. The DNA for the CDR3 is TGCGCCAGCAGTACCGGGACAGCGAACACCGGGGAGCTGTTTTTT. The encoded protein is CASSTGTANTGELFF.

This rearrangement joins TRBV7-2 to TRBJ2-1; 14 bases fit TRBD2. The CDR3 contains 16 residues. The J segment lost 10 bases and the V segment lost 7 bases, leaving 12 bases of the junction unmatched. The germline gives CDR1 SGHTA, CDR2 FQGNSA. CDR3 region: CASTPAGLAGVLEQFF. CDR3 coding DNA: TGTGCCAGCACCCCGGCGGGACTAGCGGGAGTCTTGGAGCAGTTCTTC. Based on the CDR3 plus reference TRBV7-2 and TRBJ2-1, the full variable domain is GAGVSQSPSNKVTEKGKDVELRCDPISGHTALYWYRQSLGQGLEFLIYFQGNSAPDKSGLPSDRFSAERTGGSVSTLTIQRTQQEDSAVYLCASTPAGLAGVLEQFFGPGTRLTVL.

This chain connects TRBV6-6 to TRBJ2-4; the match to TRBD2 covers 7 bases. V was clipped by 7 bases and J by 1 base; unmatched bases: 10. CDR3 length: 16 residues. CDR1 and CDR2 (germline): MNHNY, SVGAGI (reference sequence). The chain's CDR3 is CASTRGEGRAKNIQYF. The DNA for the CDR3 is TGTGCCAGCACACGCGGGGAGGGCCGGGCCAAAAACATTCAGTACTTC.

The chain links TRBV29-1 to TRBJ2-2; TRBD2 agrees at 10 bases. Germline trimming cut 4 bases from V and 8 bases from J; bases unmatched to any gene: 13. Germline CDR1 and CDR2: SQVTM and ANQGSEA. The CDR3 consists of 16 residues. CDR3 residues: CSVVPTSGFLSGELFF. DNA of the CDR3: TGCAGCGTTGTACCGACTAGCGGGTTCCTTTCTGGGGAGCTGTTTTTT.

In the case of this clone: Distinct nucleotide sequences in the sample also encode this CDR3. V and J are TRBV29-1 and TRBJ2-7; 7 bases map to TRBD1. Germline CDR1 is SQVTM and CDR2 is ANQGSEA. J lost 3 bases, V lost 6 bases, and 2 bases had no gene match. The CDR3 length is 11 residues. CDR3 protein: CSVGQSYEQYF. CDR3 DNA sequence: TGCAGCGTGGGACAGAGCTACGAGCAGTACTTC.

The V and J genes are TRBV19 and TRBJ1-2; D not certain. Trimming cost V 2 bases and J 1 base, with 5 bases left between them. The CDR3 covers 13 residues. The germline V gene has CDR1 LNHDA and CDR2 SQIVND (reference sequence). CDR3 region: CASSIQNNYGYTF. CDR3 nucleotides: TGTGCCAGTAGTATACAGAATAACTATGGCTACACCTTC.

This clone has more than one count but fewer than ten. The same CDR3 is also encoded by other DNA sequences in this sample. J is TRBJ1-5 and V is TRBV30; D is uncertain. The CDR3 runs to 14 residues. From germline, CDR1 is GTSNPN and CDR2 SVGIG (reference sequence). Trimming took off 0 bases at V and 3 bases at J, with 9 bases between the two ends. For the CDR3, the DNA is TGTGCCTGGAGTGTACCTGGTAACAATCAGCCCCAGCATTTT. Encoded protein: CAWSVPGNNQPQHF.

This clone occurred a few times. The J gene is TRBJ1-3, the V gene TRBV5-4; D is possibly TRBD1 (5 bases). Trimming shortened V by 6 bases and J by 2 bases, and 9 bases separated the two germline ends. Germline assignment: CDR1 SGHNT and CDR2 YYREEE (reference sequence). This CDR3 is 13 amino acids long. CDR3 nucleotide sequence: TGTGCCAGCACCCGGGACGCTGGAAACACCATATATTTT. Translated: CASTRDAGNTIYF.

On this clone: This may be a read error, as it is one base from a much larger clone. The same CDR3 also results from other DNA sequences found in this sample. The rearrangement joins TRBV5-1 to TRBJ2-1; the match to TRBD2 covers 7 bases. Germline-derived CDR1 and CDR2 are SGHRS and YFSETQ. V shed 0 bases, J shed 4 bases, and the junction held 4 bases outside the gene matches. The CDR3 extends over 15 amino acids. Written as DNA, the CDR3 is TGCGCCAGCAGCTTGGAGTCTAGCGGATACAATGAGCAGTTCTTC. It yields the protein CASSLESSGYNEQFF.

Only a few counts were recorded for this clone. Different DNA sequences within this sample yield the same CDR3. This CDR3 is CASSLTTGELFF. The CDR3 DNA reads as TGCGCCAGCAGCTTGACCACCGGGGAGCTGTTTTTT. V gene TRBV5-1 combines with J gene TRBJ2-2; D not resolved. Trimming pared 1 base from V and 4 bases from J, leaving 2 bases between. This CDR3 comprises 12 residues. CDR1 is SGHRS, CDR2 YFSETQ, per germline. The entire variable domain, with the rest obtained from reference TRBV5-1 and TRBJ2-2, is as follows: KAGVTQTPRYLIKTRGQQVTLSCSPISGHRSVSWYQQTPGQGLQFLFEYFSETQRNKGNFPGRFSGRQFSNSRSEMNVSTLELGDSALYLCASSLTTGELFFGEGSRLTVL.

This sequence joins TRBV7-6 and TRBJ2-2, with no clear D. The germline gives CDR1 SGHVS, CDR2 FNYEAQ. The CDR3 is made up of 14 amino acids. The V gene lost 0 bases and the J gene lost 4 bases, with 6 bases spanning the gap. The CDR3 loop is CASSLAHGTGELFF. CDR3 sequence (DNA): TGTGCCAGCAGCTTAGCGCATGGCACCGGGGAGCTGTTTTTT.

V usage is TRBV10-3 and J usage is TRBJ2-2; the D gene is possibly TRBD1 (6 bases). The germline CDR1 and CDR2 sequences are ENHRY and SYGVKD. The V gene lost 4 bases and the J gene lost 0 bases, with 9 bases spanning the gap. The CDR3 runs to 15 residues. The chain's CDR3 is CAISGEGANTGELFF. CDR3 coding DNA: TGTGCCATCAGTGGCGAGGGGGCGAACACCGGGGAGCTGTTTTTT.

V gene TRBV6-5 combines with J gene TRBJ2-7; 11 bases are a match to TRBD2. This CDR3 is 13 amino acids long. CDR1 and CDR2 from the germline V gene are MNHEY and SVGAGI. The junction had 11 bases not matched to a gene; V was cut back by 8 bases and J by 11 bases. Here the CDR3 reads CASARVLAGVKYF. The DNA for the CDR3 is TGTGCCAGCGCCCGAGTACTAGCGGGAGTTAAGTACTTC.

This sequence joins TRBV7-9 and TRBJ1-3; D gene uncertain. V lost 2 bases and J 4 bases, leaving 12 bases between the germline ends. This CDR3 has 15 amino acids. Looked up from germline, CDR1 is SEHNR and CDR2 is FQNEAQ (reference sequence). The CDR3 protein is CASSLSRGSGNTIYF. For the CDR3, the DNA is TGTGCCAGCAGCTTATCGCGGGGTAGCGGAAACACCATATATTTT.

A word on this clone: One junction end disagrees with the germline gene, perhaps due to a read error. The chain employs TRBV30 and TRBJ2-4; D remains ambiguous. In germline, CDR1 is GTSNPN, CDR2 SVGIG (reference sequence). The CDR3 spans 13 residues. This CDR3 is CASTHPAENIQYF. CDR3 DNA sequence: TGTGCCTCCACACACCCAGCCGAAAACATTCAGTACTTC.

This chain links TRBV19 with TRBJ2-7; possible D gene TRBD1, 5 bases. This CDR3 has 16 amino acids. Germline assignment: CDR1 LNHDA and CDR2 SQIVND (reference sequence). V was clipped by 4 bases and J by 7 bases, with 23 bases between them. The CDR3 DNA reads as TGTGCCAGTAGTAGGCCTCTGGCAGGGTATCGACGTGAGCAGTACTTC. Protein product: CASSRPLAGYRREQYF.

This sequence joins TRBV6-4 and TRBJ1-1, with D tentatively TRBD1 (5 bases). This CDR3 comprises 13 residues. With 9 bases removed from V and 6 bases from J, the gap between germline ends came to 17 bases. Per germline, CDR1 MRHNA and CDR2 SNTAGT. The CDR3 region is CARIGENVPEAFF. As DNA, the CDR3 is TGTGCCAGAATAGGGGAAAATGTCCCTGAAGCTTTCTTT.

V gene TRBV28 combines with J gene TRBJ1-1; D call uncertain. Germline CDR1 reads MDHEN; CDR2 reads SYDVKM. V lost 2 bases to trimming and J lost 0 bases, with 16 bases between them. This CDR3 contains 17 residues. The CDR3 bases are TGTGCCAGCAGTTTAAAAAGCACCGCCCTCATGAACACTGAAGCTTTCTTT. Protein sequence: CASSLKSTALMNTEAFF.

This chain uses TRBV2 with TRBJ1-5, with D unresolved. Trimming removed 4 bases at V and 4 bases at J, with 8 bases between. The germline V gene has CDR1 SNHLY and CDR2 FYNNEI. The CDR3 runs to 13 residues. The CDR3 spells CASSGTANQPQHF. The CDR3 DNA follows: TGTGCCAGCAGTGGGACCGCAAATCAGCCCCAGCATTTT. Combining the CDR3 with reference TRBV2 and TRBJ1-5 gives the whole variable domain EPEVTQTPSHQVTQMGQEVILRCVPISNHLYFYWYRQILGQKVEFLVSFYNNEISEKSEIFDDQFSVERPDGSNFTLKIRSTKLEDSAMYFCASSGTANQPQHFGDGTRLSIL.

As concerns this clone: Other DNA sequences within the sample encode an identical CDR3. The chain recombines TRBV19 with TRBJ2-7, with D perhaps TRBD1 (7 bases). CDR3 length: 13 residues. Per the germline V gene, CDR1 is LNHDA and CDR2 is SQIVND (reference sequence). V lost 5 bases to trimming and J lost 3 bases, with 11 bases between them. The CDR3 sequence: CASSRQGGYEQYF. CDR3 coding DNA: TGTGCCAGTAGTCGACAGGGAGGCTACGAGCAGTACTTC.

V is TRBV19 and J is TRBJ2-5, with TRBD2 identical over 11 bases. CDR3 length equals 16 residues. CDR1 is LNHDA and CDR2 is SQIVND in the germline V gene (reference sequence). V lost 3 bases and J lost 5; bases outside the gene matches: 8. The CDR3 nucleotides read TGTGCCAGTAGTATGGACTCTAGCGGGGGGCCTGAGACCCAGTACTTC. This translates into CASSMDSSGGPETQYF. Together with reference TRBV19 and TRBJ2-5, the CDR3 gives the full variable domain: DGGITQSPKYLFRKEGQNVTLSCEQNLNHDAMYWYRQDPGQGLRLIYYSQIVNDFQKGDIAEGYSVSREKKESFPLTVTSAQKNPTAFYLCASSMDSSGGPETQYFGPGTRLLVL.

The gene calls are TRBV25-1 and TRBJ1-4; D unclear. This CDR3 has 14 amino acids. Trimming cost V 5 bases and J 6 bases, with 13 bases left between them. The germline V gene has CDR1 MGHDK and CDR2 SYGVNS. The CDR3 here is CASSKRTGDEKLFF. CDR3 nucleotide sequence: TGTGCCAGCAGTAAAAGGACTGGAGATGAAAAACTGTTTTTT.

Turning to this clone: The junction shows a germline mismatch at one end, possibly a read error. This rearrangement joins TRBV7-9 to TRBJ1-2; D gene unclear. Looked up from germline, CDR1 is SEHNR and CDR2 is FQNEAQ (reference sequence). The CDR3 length is 10 residues. The CDR3 sequence: CASSPTGERF. The CDR3 DNA reads TGTGCCAGCAGCCCAACGGGAGAACGATTC.

V gene TRBV4-1 combines with J gene TRBJ1-2, with D uncertain. The CDR3 has 21 amino acids. The V gene lost 0 bases and the J gene lost 2 bases, with 28 bases spanning the gap. Germline V lookup: CDR1 MGHRA, CDR2 YSYEKL. CDR3 nucleotide sequence: TGCGCCAGCAGCCAAGATATCATCGTGGCGGCAGCCCGAAGGAGAAACTATGGCTACACCTTC. Its protein product is CASSQDIIVAAARRRNYGYTF.

This clone was seen repeatedly, ten times or more. The rearrangement links TRBV28 to TRBJ1-1; D gene uncertain. The V end lost 6 bases, the J end lost 8 bases, and 13 bases lay between the germline ends. This CDR3 is 12 amino acids long. Germline assignment: CDR1 MDHEN and CDR2 SYDVKM. CDR3 coding DNA: TGTGCCAGCAGCTCGACGGTGAAGGAAGCTTTCTTT. Translation gives CASSSTVKEAFF. The entire variable domain, with the rest obtained from reference TRBV28 and TRBJ1-1, is as follows: DVKVTQSSRYLVKRTGEKVFLECVQDMDHENMFWYRQDPGLGLRLIYFSYDVKMKEKGDIPEGYSVSREKKERFSLILESASTNQTSMYLCASSSTVKEAFFGQGTRLTVV.

The sample holds many counts of this clone. The V and J genes are TRBV28 and TRBJ1-1; D perhaps matches TRBD1 (6 bases). Germline V gene sequence: CDR1 MDHEN, CDR2 SYDVKM. The CDR3 extends over 16 amino acids. V gave up 6 bases and J gave up 1 base, with 18 bases separating them. The CDR3 loop reads CASSSTPGGGNTEAFF. CDR3 nucleotide sequence: TGTGCCAGCAGCTCGACCCCGGGGGGCGGGAACACTGAAGCTTTCTTT.